A single sample gave rise to the 11 T cell receptor beta chains below, sequenced in a study of CD8 T cells in ankylosing spondylitis. MiXCR was run by TCRdb on the 5' RACE reads, yielding one entry per CDR3 protein. The sample yields more than 150,000 distinct CDR3 sequences, 11% seen once. The sample was blood, either unsorted or a sorted T cell fraction (not recorded which). All receptors come from a male donor with ankylosing spondylitis or in good health (not recorded which).

This clonotype was detected many times. The J gene is TRBJ2-3, the V gene TRBV20-1; 8 bases are a match to TRBD1. V shed 0 bases, J shed 3 bases, and the junction held 11 bases outside the gene matches. CDR3 length: 17 residues. The germline V gene has CDR1 DFQATT and CDR2 SNEGSKA (reference sequence). CDR3: CSARDWTRGRRTDTQYF. CDR3 sequence (DNA): TGCAGTGCTAGAGATTGGACCAGGGGGCGCCGGACAGATACGCAGTATTTT.

The table lists this clonotype with a few counts. J is TRBJ2-7 and V is TRBV7-9, with 10 bases that match TRBD2. CDR1 and CDR2 (germline): SEHNR, FQNEAQ (reference sequence). The length of the CDR3 is 15 residues. Unmatched junction bases numbered 10, after V lost 5 bases and J lost 6 bases. The CDR3 spells CASSLDVVAGGEQYF. In nucleotides, the CDR3 is TGTGCCAGCAGCCTCGATGTGGTAGCGGGAGGCGAGCAGTACTTC.

The chain links TRBV4-3 to TRBJ2-5; D possibly corresponds to TRBD1 (6 bases). V lost 5 bases and J lost 2, with 12 bases in between. Germline assignment: CDR1 LGHNA and CDR2 YSLEER. CDR3 length: 14 amino acids. CDR3 bases: TGCGCCAGCAGCTCCGGACAGCTTCAAGAGACCCAGTACTTC. Protein product: CASSSGQLQETQYF.

At least ten counts were recorded for this clonotype. One end of the junction does not line up with germline, which may come from a read error. The chain links TRBV12-3 or TRBV12-4 to TRBJ1-4; D may be TRBD1 (6 bases). This CDR3 spans 13 amino acids. The CDR3 region is CASSRGPRTDHLF. The CDR3 DNA follows: TGTGCCAGCAGTAGAGGCCCCCGGACAGACCACCTTTTT.

This clonotype was seen repeatedly, ten times or more. The chain is built from TRBV20-1 and TRBJ1-6; D unresolved. This CDR3 is 14 amino acids long. The germline V gene has CDR1 DFQATT and CDR2 SNEGSKA (reference sequence). Deletions cut 4 bases from V and 10 bases from J, with 17 bases between. The CDR3 nucleotides read TGCAGTGCTACCAGCGGGGAGGTGGGATCACCCCTCCACTTT. Protein: CSATSGEVGSPLHF.

For this clonotype: One end of the junction is discordant with germline, which a read error may explain. This sequence joins TRBV11-1 and TRBJ2-3; no reliable D call. Germline V lookup: CDR1 SGHAT, CDR2 FQDESV (reference sequence). The CDR3 spans 14 residues. The DNA for the CDR3 is TGTGCCAGCAGCTTCGTACGGGCCACACATACGCAGTATTTT. Protein sequence: CASSFVRATHTQYF. Using reference TRBV11-1 and TRBJ2-3 for the parts outside the CDR3, the full variable domain is EAEVAQSPRYKITEKSQAVAFWCDPISGHATLYWYRQILGQGPELLVQFQDESVVDDSQLPKDRFSAERLKGVDSTLKIQPAELGDSAMYLCASSFVRATHTQYFGPGTRLTVL.

Ten or more counts support this clonotype. The chain couples TRBV20-1 to TRBJ2-7; weak D call: TRBD1 (5 bases). The CDR3 length is 14 residues. Germline V gives CDR1 DFQATT, CDR2 SNEGSKA (reference sequence). Trimming removed 1 base at V and 1 base at J, with 11 bases between. The CDR3 sequence is CSARGQTLSYEQYF. The CDR3 DNA is TGCAGTGCTAGAGGACAGACTCTTTCCTACGAGCAGTACTTC.

Ten or more counts support this clonotype. V usage is TRBV11-2 and J usage is TRBJ2-7, with TRBD2 matching 10 bases. CDR3 length: 15 amino acids. Germline CDR1 is SGHAT and CDR2 is FQNNGV. The V segment lost 2 bases and the J segment 4 bases; nucleotides outside the gene matches: 5. The CDR3 nucleotides are TGTGCCAGCAGCTTAACCCCTAGCGGGAGTTACGAGCAGTACTTC. This gives the protein CASSLTPSGSYEQYF.

This rearrangement joins TRBV6-1 to TRBJ2-1; 7 bases match TRBD1. Per the germline V gene, CDR1 is MNHNS and CDR2 is SASEGT. The CDR3 totals 14 residues. Losses at the gene ends were 6 bases for V and 3 bases for J; bases not matched to a gene: 5. CDR3 DNA sequence: TGTGCCAGCAGAAGACAGGGTTACTACAATGAGCAGTTCTTC. Its translation is CASRRQGYYNEQFF.

This clonotype was observed many times. This chain connects TRBV7-8 to TRBJ2-5, with 14 bases aligning to TRBD2. The germline CDR1 and CDR2 sequences are SGHVS and FQNEAQ. The V and J ends lost 5 bases and 4 bases, in that order; junction bases with no gene match: 9. The CDR3 is made up of 17 amino acids. The CDR3 protein is CASSLWTSGRRGETQYF. The CDR3 DNA reads TGTGCCAGCAGCCTGTGGACTAGCGGGAGGAGGGGAGAGACCCAGTACTTC.

In its sample, this clonotype was seen many times. The chain carries TRBV29-1 and TRBJ2-3, with 7 bases that match TRBD2. Germline V gene lookup returns CDR1 SQVTM and CDR2 ANQGSEA. Unmatched junction bases numbered 5, after V lost 5 bases and J lost 0 bases. CDR3 size: 14 residues. The CDR3 reads CSVSSGISTDTQYF. The CDR3 DNA sequence: TGCAGCGTTTCTAGCGGTATCAGCACAGATACGCAGTATTTT.